The sequence of this T cell receptor (beta chain) was determined in a study of blood T cell repertoires in COVID-19 (dated by TCRdb to between 2020 and 2021). Describing the broader study: Samples covering the acute and convalescent phases of COVID-19 were provided by collaborators in the United States, Italy and Spain. The prospective study material was composed of cDNA or gDNA derived from T cells, B-cell-depleted T cells, or PBMCs. Where HLA class I and class II types were available, the types were taken from metadata supplied by the sample provider, not from assay-based typing. Samples came from the ongoing ImmuneRACE study (first 160 participants) plus 1,254 subjects from 6 global collaborators. Subjects who had been exposed to COVID-19, were actively infected with it, or had recovered from it provided the deeply sampled blood TCRbeta repertoires that made up the dataset. A freely available public database, intended as a resource for researchers studying the immune response to SARS-CoV-2, is where the repertoires were released. A de-identified subject ID, COVID-19 status, age in years and sex were almost always included in the sample metadata.

Trimming leaves V shorter by 1 base and J shorter by 0 bases, with the junction holding 5 bases beyond the gene matches. The CDR3 has 16 amino acids, counting the end cysteine and phenylalanine. Only the CDR3 DNA is retained, 48 bases long and in frame from the first base. Based on the germline V gene (reference sequence), the CDR1 and CDR2 sequences are LGHDT and YNNKEL. In the prospective study, participants were 18 to 89 years old, resided in about two dozen geographic areas of the United States, and were enrolled through a virtual design. Cohort assignment in the prospective study relied on participant-reported clinical history from a screening survey and a study questionnaire. Recovered participants in ImmuneRACE Cohort 3 were defined as having two consecutive negative NP/OP PCR tests, clearance from a healthcare professional, or resolution of symptoms. In the prospective study, whole blood, serum and a nasopharyngeal or oropharyngeal swab were collected from each participant by mobile phlebotomists. Prospective study participants could optionally give additional blood draws and questionnaires over an approximately 2-month period. Prospective study blood samples were shipped either frozen or at room temperature before DNA extraction.

As regards this clone: There is no known antigen for this receptor. Base-call qualities are not available, and no considerably larger clone is one nucleotide away.

The paper as a whole reports these results and caveats: The quantity of clinical and demographic metadata differed by source and by participant and was supplied without curation.

TCRbeta CDR3 regions were amplified from genomic DNA by means of the immunoSEQ Assay, a bias-controlled multiplex PCR. On the study's bioinformatics: Nucleated cell counts per sample were estimated from amplification of reference gene primers within the assay. Sequence reads were collapsed and filtered to measure the absolute abundance of every unique TCRbeta CDR3 rearrangement. Productive Simpson clonality was computed per sample as the square root of Simpson's diversity index over productive rearrangements. TCRdb re-hosts the immuneACCESS table, in-frame sequences only. Its copies lack some clones; in the studies checked, an unresolved V gene accounts for under half of them, and the cause for the rest is not known. V, J and clone size were drawn from that table, and D and trimming were deduced from the DNA. This sample has fewer than 350,000 clones in its table, and 88% of those were observed once. 0.75% to 1% of the sample lies in the top ten.

The source is a woman in her 30s who had recovered from COVID-19. Sequenced: PBMCs or T cells enriched from blood (not recorded which). This sequence uses TRBV3-1 (or the pseudogene TRBV3-2) and TRBJ1-2; TRBD1 aligns with 7 central bases. The sequenced DNA is TGTGCCAGCAGCCAAGGCTCAGGGGGTCCTAACTATGGCTACACCTTC. It is translated as CASSQGSGGPNYGYTF.